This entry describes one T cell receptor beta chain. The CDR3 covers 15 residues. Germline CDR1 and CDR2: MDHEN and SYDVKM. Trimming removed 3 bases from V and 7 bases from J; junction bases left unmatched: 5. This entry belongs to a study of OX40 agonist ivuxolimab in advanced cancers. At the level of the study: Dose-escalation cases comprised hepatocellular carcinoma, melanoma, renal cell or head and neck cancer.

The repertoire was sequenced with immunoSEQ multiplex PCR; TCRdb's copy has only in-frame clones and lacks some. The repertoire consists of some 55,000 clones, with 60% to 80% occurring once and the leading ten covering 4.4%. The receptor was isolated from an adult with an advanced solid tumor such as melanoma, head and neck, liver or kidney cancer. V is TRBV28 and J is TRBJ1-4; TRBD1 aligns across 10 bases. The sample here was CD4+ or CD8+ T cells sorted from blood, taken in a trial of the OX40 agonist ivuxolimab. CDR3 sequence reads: CASSLWDRGREKLFF. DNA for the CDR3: TGTGCCAGCAGTTTGTGGGACAGGGGACGTGAAAAACTGTTTTTT.